This T cell receptor (beta chain) is from a study of blood T cell repertoires in COVID-19. Study-level information: Sources were T cells, B-cell-depleted T cells, or PBMCs; the material itself was cDNA or gDNA.

The authors' processing: Counts of nucleated cells, estimated from reference gene primer amplification, were obtained. The protocol was immunoSEQ multiplex PCR, while the TCRdb copy is restricted to in-frame clones and leaves out a portion. Clonal size and the V and J genes are those of that table, whereas D and trimming came from the DNA. This sample yields around 110,000 clones, of which less than 95% are seen a single time; roughly 2% belongs to the top ten. The sample comprised peripheral blood. This TCR was sampled from a human donor with active COVID-19. The donor label of this sample is uncertain.

The CDR3 nucleotides are TGTGCCAGCGTAGGGGGGGCCCGGGGCTATGGCTACACCTTC. It codes for CASVGGARGYGYTF. This rearrangement joins TRBV6-5 to TRBJ1-2; possibly TRBD1 for D (6 bases). V lost 8 bases to trimming and J lost 4 bases, with 17 bases between them. Germline CDR1 and CDR2: MNHEY and SVGAGI. This CDR3 has 14 amino acids.